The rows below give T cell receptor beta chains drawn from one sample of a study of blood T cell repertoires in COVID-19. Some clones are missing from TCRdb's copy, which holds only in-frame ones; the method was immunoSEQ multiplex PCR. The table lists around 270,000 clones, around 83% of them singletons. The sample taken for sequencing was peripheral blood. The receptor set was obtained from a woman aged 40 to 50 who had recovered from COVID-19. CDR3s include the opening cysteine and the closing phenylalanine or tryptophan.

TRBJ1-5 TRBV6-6 CASSVRRGESNQPQHF
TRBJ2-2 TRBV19 CASTDGGPSTGELFF
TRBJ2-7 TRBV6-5 CASSYYRGNEQYF
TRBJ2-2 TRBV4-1 CASSHRDTDTGELFF
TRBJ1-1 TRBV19 CASRNRQGAGTEAFF
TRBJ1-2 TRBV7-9 CASSLGQGGSSGYTF
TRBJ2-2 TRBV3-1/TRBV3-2 CASSQVFSSLNTGELFF
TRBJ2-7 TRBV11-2 CASSLVGTPAQYF
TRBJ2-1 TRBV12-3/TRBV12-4 CASSVTGLNEQFF
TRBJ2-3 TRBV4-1 CASSQSPPRAQGRTDTQYF
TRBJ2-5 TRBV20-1 CSAFSGETQYF
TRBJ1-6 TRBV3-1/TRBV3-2 CASSHGQANSPLHF
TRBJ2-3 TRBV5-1 CASEVEGVGDTQYF
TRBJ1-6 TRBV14 CASSQDAGREGPLHF
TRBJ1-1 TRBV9 CASSPQAGREAFF
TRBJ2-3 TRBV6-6 CASSWGQGEDTQYF
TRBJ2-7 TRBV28 CASRENRDPYEQYF
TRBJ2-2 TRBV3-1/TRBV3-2 CASSHLLGGAVGELFF
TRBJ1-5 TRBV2 CASSEDRALRQPQHF
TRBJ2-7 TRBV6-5 CASSFQRLSYEQYF
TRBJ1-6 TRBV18 CASSPSTAINSPLHF
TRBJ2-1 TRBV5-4 CASSLTNEQFF
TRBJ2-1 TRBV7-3 CASSSQVTSGAYNEQFF
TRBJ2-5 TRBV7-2 CASSFLPLQETQYF
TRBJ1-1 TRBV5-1 CASSLGGGENTEAFF
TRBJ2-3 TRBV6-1 CASSGKGSGKSTDTQYF
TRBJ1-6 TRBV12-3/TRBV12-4 CASRTGGDSPLHF
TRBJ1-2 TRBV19 CASSWPNYGYTF
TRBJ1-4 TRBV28 CASSLTGGQNEKLFF
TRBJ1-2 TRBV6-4 CASSAGLENYGYTF
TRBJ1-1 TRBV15 CATSRDTDTEAFF
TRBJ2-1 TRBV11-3 CASSLEQLYNEQFF
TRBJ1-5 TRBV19 CASTQTGGFQPQHF
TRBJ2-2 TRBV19 CASSIMSRELFF
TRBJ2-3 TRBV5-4 CASSLPGKGNTDTQYF
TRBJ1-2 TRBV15 CATSGPGQDIFDYGYTF
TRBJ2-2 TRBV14 CASSQEPATNTGELFF
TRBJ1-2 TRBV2 CASSVSGGGGYTF
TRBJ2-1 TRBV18 CASSLNIGTENEQFF
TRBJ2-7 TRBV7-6 CASSLEQGASYEQYF
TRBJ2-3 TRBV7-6 CASSSGTGVTDTQYF
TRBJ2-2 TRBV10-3 CAINGVGTANTGELFF
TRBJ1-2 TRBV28 CASSLLTGSYGYTF
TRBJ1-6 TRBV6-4 CASSDYYGGSPLHF
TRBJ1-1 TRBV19 CASSESALNTEAFF
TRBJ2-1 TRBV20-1 CSASYSRRGGGEQFF
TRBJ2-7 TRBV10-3 CAISDLGGRTSYEQYF
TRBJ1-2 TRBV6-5 CASSSESGRMRYGYTF
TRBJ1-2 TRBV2 CASSADIHGYTF
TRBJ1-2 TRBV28 CASRSPGDYGYTF
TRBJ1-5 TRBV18 CASSGANNQPQHF